In its sample, the clone carrying this TCR beta chain was seen many times. Its target is unknown. These data come from a study of T cells after yellow fever vaccination. The study's findings and limits: Once the booster was given, most primary-vaccination clones reappeared, at about 96% for CD4 and 85% to 90% for CD8. The secondary response showed a weaker magnitude and a faster peak, day 5 versus 15.

TCRdb re-analysed the 5' RACE reads in MiXCR, keeping a single row per CDR3 protein. In the table there are a few hundred thousand distinct CDR3 sequences, 6% to 7.5% of which are singletons. V shed 5 bases and J shed 0 bases, with 12 bases lying between them. There are 14 residues in the CDR3. Germline CDR1 and CDR2: DFQATT and SNEGSKA (reference sequence). The V call is TRBV20-1, the J call TRBJ2-3, with D maybe TRBD2 (5 bases). The receptor was isolated from a young man who received the YFV17D yellow fever vaccine. The sample was CD4+ T cells sorted from PBMCs, taken 15 days after the yellow fever booster vaccination. The CDR3 loop reads CSAVARTSTDTQYF. The CDR3 nucleotides read TGCAGTGCTGTCGCCCGGACTAGCACAGATACGCAGTATTTT.